Shown below are 3 T cell receptor beta chains from a single sample sequenced in a study of T cell repertoires in cytomegalovirus infection. Each CDR3 protein gets one entry after TCRdb re-called the reads with MiXCR. The sample contains under 850,000 distinct CDR3 sequences, around 30% of which appear only once. No antigen has been assigned to these receptors. Sequencing used cultured PBMCs, obtained from culture after CMV antigen stimulation. These receptors all come from a human donor in good health (CMV status not recorded). Some clones in this sample may be carry-over from other donors' samples.

This clonotype has just a few counts. The chain links TRBV6-2 or TRBV6-3 to TRBJ2-1; weak D call: TRBD2 (6 bases). The CDR3 is 16 amino acids. Germline V gene sequence: CDR1 MNHEY, CDR2 SVGEGT. V dropped 2 bases and J dropped 4 bases, with 15 bases sitting between them. The CDR3 DNA follows: TGTGCCAGCAGTTACGGAGGGAAAAGAAGATACAATGAGCAGTTCTTC. Its translation is CASSYGGKRRYNEQFF.

This clonotype has just a few counts. This rearrangement joins TRBV19 to TRBJ2-1; perhaps TRBD1 as D (6 bases). Germline assignment: CDR1 LNHDA and CDR2 SQIVND (reference sequence). CDR3 size: 13 residues. Trimming shortened V by 10 bases and J by 3 bases, and 13 bases separated the two germline ends. This CDR3 is CATRQANYNEQFF. DNA of the CDR3: TGTGCCACCCGACAGGCTAACTACAATGAGCAGTTCTTC.

This clonotype was seen a few times. The chain employs TRBV6-1 and TRBJ2-3; TRBD1 matches at 7 bases. Germline CDR1 and CDR2: MNHNS and SASEGT. After removal of 10 bases from V and 7 bases from J, the junction contained 23 bases not matched to a gene. The CDR3 has 17 residues. CDR3 amino acids: CATSDRVWDSVSNTQYF. The CDR3 bases are TGTGCCACGTCCGACCGGGTTTGGGACAGTGTTTCAAATACGCAGTATTTT.